The next 26 T cell receptor beta chains were all read from a single sample in a study of OX40 agonist ivuxolimab in advanced cancers. Here immunoSEQ multiplex PCR was the method, and the copy in TCRdb shows in-frame clones only, minus some. The sample lists under 40,000 clones, approximately 90% occurring once. The input for sequencing was CD4+ or CD8+ T cells sorted from blood, taken in a trial of the OX40 agonist ivuxolimab. The receptors were sampled from an adult with an advanced solid tumor such as melanoma, head and neck, liver or kidney cancer.

The V gene is TRBV30, the J gene TRBJ1-1, with D maybe TRBD1 (5 bases). The CDR3 runs 15 residues. The germline gives CDR1 GTSNPN, CDR2 SVGIG (reference sequence). The V and J ends lost 1 base and 0 bases respectively, with 12 bases between them. The CDR3 DNA sequence: TGTGCCTGGAGTGGCAGGGCGTGGTTGAACACTGAAGCTTTCTTT. It codes for CAWSGRAWLNTEAFF. Together with reference TRBV30 and TRBJ1-1, the CDR3 gives the full variable domain: SQTIHQWPATLVQPVGSPLSLECTVEGTSNPNLYWYRQAAGRGLQLLFYSVGIGQISSEVPQNLSASRPQDRQFILSSKKLLLSDSGFYLCAWSGRAWLNTEAFFGQGTRLTVV.

The chain combines TRBV19 with TRBJ2-4; 16 bases agree with TRBD2. Germline V CDR1 and CDR2: LNHDA, SQIVND (reference sequence). CDR3 length equals 19 residues. The V gene end was trimmed by 4 bases and the J gene end by 9 bases; junction bases not matched to a gene: 15. The CDR3: CASSTGDGTSGRARFIQYF. Here the CDR3 DNA reads TGTGCCAGTAGTACCGGAGATGGGACTAGCGGGAGGGCCCGTTTCATTCAGTACTTC.

The J gene is TRBJ1-1, the V gene TRBV19; D perhaps matches TRBD1 (6 bases). This CDR3 contains 13 residues. Germline V gene sequence: CDR1 LNHDA, CDR2 SQIVND (reference sequence). Trimming removed 5 bases from V and 0 bases from J, with 7 bases in between. The CDR3 spells CASSGQMNTEAFF. In DNA, the CDR3 is TGTGCCAGTAGTGGACAGATGAACACTGAAGCTTTCTTT.

The chain joins TRBV9 to TRBJ1-2, with TRBD1 matching over 7 bases. CDR1 is SGDLS, CDR2 YYNGEE, per germline. The length of the CDR3 is 15 residues. Trimming cost V 0 bases and J 4 bases; bases outside gene matches: 6. CDR3: CASSVGSGGGYGYTF. DNA of the CDR3: TGTGCCAGCAGCGTAGGGTCAGGGGGAGGCTATGGCTACACCTTC.

The chain employs TRBV5-1 and TRBJ1-1, with D maybe TRBD1 (6 bases). Germline V gene sequence: CDR1 SGHRS, CDR2 YFSETQ. Trimming left V 4 bases short and J 1 base short, with 11 bases between. The CDR3 totals 14 residues. CDR3 bases: TGCGCCAGCAGCACGGAGACAGGGAACACTGAAGCTTTCTTT. It specifies CASSTETGNTEAFF.

The chain joins TRBV28 to TRBJ2-7; no reliable D call. The length of the CDR3 is 13 residues. In germline, CDR1 is MDHEN, CDR2 SYDVKM. V was clipped by 7 bases and J by 7 bases, with 17 bases between them. In nucleotides, the CDR3 is TGTGCCAGCACCCCCTCCGGTTTGGCAGAGCAGTACTTC. This translates into CASTPSGLAEQYF.

The chain employs TRBV19 and TRBJ1-4; D perhaps matches TRBD1 (5 bases). The CDR3 is 13 residues long. Deletions cut 3 bases from V and 5 bases from J, with 7 bases between. Germline loops: CDR1 LNHDA, CDR2 SQIVND (reference sequence). The CDR3 bases are TGTGCCAGTAGTATCGGGGGGAATGAAAAACTGTTTTTT. Residues: CASSIGGNEKLFF.

V gene TRBV30 combines with J gene TRBJ2-1, with 11 bases fitting TRBD2. V lost 3 bases and J lost 4; bases outside the gene matches: 5. The CDR3 is 15 amino acids. In germline, CDR1 is GTSNPN, CDR2 SVGIG (reference sequence). This CDR3 reads CAWSPTSGRYNEQFF. CDR3 bases: TGTGCCTGGAGCCCAACTAGCGGGAGATACAATGAGCAGTTCTTC.

The chain carries TRBV6-1 and TRBJ1-3; D remains ambiguous. The CDR3 length is 11 residues. Germline V CDR1 and CDR2: MNHNS, SASEGT. The V end lost 1 base, the J end lost 5 bases, and 0 bases lay between the germline ends. The DNA for the CDR3 is TGTGCCAGCAGTGAAGGAAACACCATATATTTT. Its translation is CASSEGNTIYF.

The V call is TRBV12-5, the J call TRBJ2-3; D is unresolved. The CDR3 has 13 residues. V lost 2 bases and J 2 bases, leaving 5 bases between the germline ends. Germline CDR1 is LGHNT and CDR2 is FRNRAP. CDR3 sequence: CASGLQATDTQYF. The CDR3 region has the DNA TGTGCTAGTGGTTTGCAGGCCACAGATACGCAGTATTTT.

This clone was seen once. This chain uses TRBV6-1 with TRBJ1-5; TRBD1 might be the D (5 bases). Trimming left V 6 bases short and J 3 bases short, with 12 bases between. CDR3 length equals 14 residues. Germline V gene sequence: CDR1 MNHNS, CDR2 SASEGT. The CDR3 is CASRAAQANQPQHF. The CDR3 DNA follows: TGTGCCAGCAGGGCGGCACAGGCCAATCAGCCCCAGCATTTT.

The chain uses TRBV6-5 and TRBJ2-1; D is ambiguous. Germline V gives CDR1 MNHEY, CDR2 SVGAGI. The CDR3 totals 14 residues. Between the trimmed V and J ends, which lost 5 bases and 2 bases, there was a span of 10 bases. This chain's CDR3 is CASSTVQTYNEQFF. The CDR3 DNA follows: TGTGCCAGCAGTACTGTACAGACCTACAATGAGCAGTTCTTC.

This clone showed up just once. The CDR3: CASSSAGTLDYEQYF. In nucleotides, the CDR3 is TGTGCCAGCAGTTCGGCCGGGACCCTAGACTACGAGCAGTACTTC. The chain recombines TRBV28 with TRBJ2-7; D may correspond to TRBD1 or TRBD2 (5 bases each). The germline V gene encodes CDR1 MDHEN and CDR2 SYDVKM. The CDR3 is made up of 15 amino acids. V lost 4 bases and J 3 bases, leaving 16 bases between the germline ends.

The rearrangement joins TRBV5-6 to TRBJ1-2; the match to TRBD1 covers 10 bases. Germline V gives CDR1 SGHDT, CDR2 YYEEEE. The CDR3 runs to 15 residues. Trimming cost V 2 bases and J 5 bases; bases outside gene matches: 6. Written as DNA, the CDR3 is TGTGCCAGCAGCTTATCGGGGACAGGGGAGTATGGCTACACCTTC. Its protein is CASSLSGTGEYGYTF. Variable domain in full (rest from reference TRBV5-6 and TRBJ1-2): DAGVTQSPTHLIKTRGQQVTLRCSPKSGHDTVSWYQQALGQGPQFIFQYYEEEERQRGNFPDRFSGHQFPNYSSELNVNALLLGDSALYLCASSLSGTGEYGYTFGSGTRLTVV.

This chain links TRBV5-1 with TRBJ2-3; the match to TRBD1 covers 10 bases. The CDR3 is 15 amino acids. The trim removed 2 bases at V and 3 bases at J, leaving 3 bases unmatched. Germline CDR1 SGHRS, CDR2 YFSETQ. The CDR3, as DNA: TGCGCCAGCAGCTTCGACAGGGGGCGAACAGATACGCAGTATTTT. This codes for CASSFDRGRTDTQYF.

J is TRBJ2-7 and V is TRBV28, with TRBD1 matching 7 bases. Germline values: CDR1 MDHEN, CDR2 SYDVKM. The length of the CDR3 is 15 residues. J lost 3 bases, V lost 4 bases, and 9 bases had no gene match. Here the CDR3 reads CASSSSDRDRYEQYF. CDR3 in DNA: TGTGCCAGCAGTTCGAGCGACAGGGACCGCTACGAGCAGTACTTC.

The J gene is TRBJ2-1, the V gene TRBV9; possible D gene TRBD2, 6 bases. There are 15 residues in the CDR3. Trimming cost V 2 bases and J 9 bases, with 18 bases left between them. Germline assignment: CDR1 SGDLS and CDR2 YYNGEE. This CDR3 is CASSVRGTAPVEQFF. The DNA of the CDR3 is TGTGCCAGCAGCGTCCGCGGGACCGCCCCGGTTGAGCAGTTCTTC.

The sample holds a few counts of this clone. The V gene is TRBV4-1, the J gene TRBJ2-7; D unresolved. The CDR3 spans 15 residues. With 0 bases removed from V and 6 bases from J, the gap between germline ends came to 15 bases. The germline V gene encodes CDR1 MGHRA and CDR2 YSYEKL. CDR3 region: CASSQDSQIWVEQYF. The CDR3 region has the DNA TGCGCCAGCAGCCAAGATTCCCAAATTTGGGTCGAGCAGTACTTC.

This sequence joins TRBV19 and TRBJ2-1, with D possibly being TRBD1 (5 bases). This CDR3 contains 14 residues. V lost 6 bases and J lost 4, with 13 bases in between. Per germline, CDR1 LNHDA and CDR2 SQIVND (reference sequence). DNA for the CDR3: TGTGCCAGTAGCCGGCAGGGCAAGTACAATGAGCAGTTCTTC. Translating gives CASSRQGKYNEQFF.

The J gene is TRBJ1-2, the V gene TRBV12-5, with TRBD1 identical over 8 bases. J was trimmed by 8 bases and V by 5 bases; bases with no gene match: 13. The CDR3 extends over 15 amino acids. Per germline, CDR1 LGHNT and CDR2 FRNRAP. The CDR3 nucleotides read TGTGCTAGTGGTCACCTGACAGGGGTATCCTCCGGCTACACCTTC. This encodes CASGHLTGVSSGYTF. The full variable domain, completed using reference TRBV12-5 and TRBJ1-2, is DARVTQTPRHKVTEMGQEVTMRCQPILGHNTVFWYRQTMMQGLELLAYFRNRAPLDDSGMPKDRFSAEMPDATLATLKIQPSEPRDSAVYFCASGHLTGVSSGYTFGSGTRLTVV.

V gene TRBV28 combines with J gene TRBJ2-7, with D maybe TRBD2 (5 bases). Germline V gene data show CDR1 as MDHEN and CDR2 as SYDVKM. V was clipped by 3 bases and J by 7 bases, with 13 bases between them. There are 13 residues in the CDR3. CDR3 residues: CASSFQSPGEQYF. CDR3 coding DNA: TGTGCCAGCAGTTTTCAGAGCCCGGGGGAGCAGTACTTC.

The rearrangement uses TRBV7-9 and TRBJ2-2, with 8 bases lining up with TRBD2. Germline CDR1 SEHNR, CDR2 FQNEAQ (reference sequence). The CDR3 loop spans 16 amino acids. V lost 0 bases to trimming and J lost 7 bases; unmatched junction nucleotides: 7. CDR3: CASSLASGDVGGELFF. CDR3 in DNA: TGTGCCAGCAGCTTAGCTAGCGGGGACGTTGGCGGGGAGCTGTTTTTT.

In this sample, this clone turned up once. The chain couples TRBV5-1 to TRBJ2-1; D is unclear. The V end lost 0 bases, the J end lost 0 bases, and 7 bases lay between the germline ends. Germline V gene sequence: CDR1 SGHRS, CDR2 YFSETQ. This CDR3 contains 15 residues. The CDR3 bases are TGCGCCAGCAGCTTGGAATGGGGCTCCTACAATGAGCAGTTCTTC. This translates into CASSLEWGSYNEQFF.

The chain recombines TRBV5-1 with TRBJ2-3; D call uncertain. The V gene's germline CDR1 is SGHRS and CDR2 YFSETQ. V lost 0 bases, J lost 6 bases, and 11 bases lay in between. The CDR3 runs 14 residues. The CDR3 bases are TGCGCCAGCAGCTTGGAGCAGTCTCTGGATACGCAGTATTTT. This codes for CASSLEQSLDTQYF.

The J gene is TRBJ2-3, the V gene TRBV7-9, with unresolved D. CDR3 length: 15 amino acids. V was pared by 5 bases and J by 3 bases, with 15 bases between. Germline-derived CDR1 and CDR2 are SEHNR and FQNEAQ (reference sequence). CDR3 nucleotides: TGTGCCAGCAGCCTCGCCGGCGATTGGACAGATACGCAGTATTTT. Amino acid sequence: CASSLAGDWTDTQYF. Using reference TRBV7-9 and TRBJ2-3 for the parts outside the CDR3, the full variable domain is DTGVSQNPRHKITKRGQNVTFRCDPISEHNRLYWYRQTLGQGPEFLTYFQNEAQLEKSRLLSDRFSAERPKGSFSTLEIQRTEQGDSAMYLCASSLAGDWTDTQYFGPGTRLTVL.

The genes are TRBV28 and TRBJ1-2; TRBD1 is a possible D gene (5 bases). The CDR3 is 13 amino acids. Germline V gene sequence: CDR1 MDHEN, CDR2 SYDVKM. V was trimmed by 6 bases and J by 2 bases, leaving 10 bases between them. For the CDR3, the DNA is TGTGCCAGCAGAGATGGGGGGAACTATGGCTACACCTTC. This translates into CASRDGGNYGYTF.